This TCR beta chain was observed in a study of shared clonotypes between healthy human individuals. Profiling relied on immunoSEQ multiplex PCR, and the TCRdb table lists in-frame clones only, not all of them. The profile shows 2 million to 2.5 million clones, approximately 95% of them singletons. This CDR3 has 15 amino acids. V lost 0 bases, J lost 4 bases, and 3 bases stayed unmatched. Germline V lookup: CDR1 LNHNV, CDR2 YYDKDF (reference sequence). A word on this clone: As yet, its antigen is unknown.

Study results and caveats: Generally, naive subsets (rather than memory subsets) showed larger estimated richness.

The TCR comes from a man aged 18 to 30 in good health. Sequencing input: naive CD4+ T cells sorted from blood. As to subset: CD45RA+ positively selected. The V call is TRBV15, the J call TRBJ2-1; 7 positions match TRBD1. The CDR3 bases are TGTGCCACCAGCAGAGAAAGGGGGCAATACAATGAGCAGTTCTTC. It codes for CATSRERGQYNEQFF.